These 27 T cell receptor beta chains were all obtained from the same sample, sequenced in a study of T-cell memory formation after mild COVID-19 (dated by TCRdb to the early 2020s). The library relied on 5' RACE. The sequencing machine was an Illumina NovaSeq 6000. Clones were called with MiXCR by TCRdb after fastp trimmed the public reads at Q25, and only in-frame beta chains were retained. Identical CDR3 protein sequences are pooled into one entry, listed with their most common genes and DNA. The sample data list 250,000 to 350,000 distinct CDR3 sequences, and around 15% of these were observed just once. The ten largest clones take up around 23% of the sample. Sequenced: PBMCs or a T cell subset sorted from them (not recorded which). These receptors originate from a man between 18 and 35 years old who had mild COVID-19 (a few samples of this study predate the infection). The sample titles of this study are shuffled in the database, so cell type and time point are left out; the donor was told from shared clones.

At least ten counts were recorded for this clonotype. This chain joins TRBV7-2 and TRBJ2-4; 10 nucleotides agree with TRBD1. The CDR3 is made up of 14 amino acids. CDR1 and CDR2 (germline): SGHTA, FQGNSA. J was trimmed by 5 bases and V by 10 bases; bases with no gene match: 8. The CDR3 nucleotides read TGTGCCACCGTAGACAGGGGGCAGGAAAACATTCAGTACTTC. This sequence encodes CATVDRGQENIQYF.

The rearrangement uses TRBV6-6 and TRBJ1-1; the D is unclear. This CDR3 is 14 amino acids long. Per germline, CDR1 MNHNY and CDR2 SVGAGI (reference sequence). V was clipped by 0 bases and J by 6 bases, with 11 bases between them. The CDR3 here is CASSYSTARAEAFF. The CDR3 region has the DNA TGTGCCAGCAGTTACTCGACTGCCCGGGCTGAAGCTTTCTTT.

There are many counts of this clonotype. The chain has TRBV5-6 and TRBJ2-7, with D unclear. The CDR3 loop spans 14 amino acids. The germline gives CDR1 SGHDT, CDR2 YYEEEE. The ends were cut back, 4 bases at V and 3 bases at J, with 14 bases in the middle. The CDR3 loop is CASSNPTRIYEQYV. CDR3 nucleotides: TGTGCCAGCAGCAACCCCACAAGGATCTACGAGCAGTACGTC.

The rearrangement uses TRBV21-1 and TRBJ2-7; the table's D call, TRBD1, was not checked against the DNA. TRBV21-1 is noted as a pseudogene. The CDR3 sequence is 16 residues long. As DNA, the CDR3 is TGTGCCAGCAGCAAAGCATGTAGGGGCTCCCCCTACGAGCAGTACGTC. Protein product: CASSKACRGSPYEQYV.

The V call is TRBV7-2, the J call TRBJ2-7; D is undetermined. The V gene's germline CDR1 is SGHTA and CDR2 FQGNSA. This CDR3 comprises 15 residues. With 0 bases removed from V and 4 bases from J, the gap between germline ends came to 13 bases. The CDR3 nucleotides read TGTGCCAGCAGCTTAGCGCTGGGCCGATCTTACGAGCAGTACGTC. Its protein is CASSLALGRSYEQYV.

This sequence joins TRBV11-2 and TRBJ2-3; D is perhaps TRBD1 or TRBD2 (5 bases each). The CDR3 runs to 14 residues. CDR1 is SGHAT and CDR2 is FQNNGV in the germline V gene. Trimming left V 6 bases short and J 6 bases short, with 16 bases between. The CDR3 region is CASSNLRGADTQYF. CDR3 bases: TGTGCCAGCAGTAATCTTCGGGGCGCCGATACGCAGTATTTT.

The J gene is TRBJ2-3, the V gene TRBV24-1; D may match TRBD1 or TRBD2 (5 bases each). Per germline, CDR1 KGHDR and CDR2 SFDVKD. CDR3 length: 14 residues. V was cut by 6 bases and J by 2 bases, with 11 bases left in between. The CDR3 DNA reads as TGTGCCACCAGTCTTCCGGGGCTCACAGATACGCAGTATTTT. Translation: CATSLPGLTDTQYF.

On this clonotype: At one end the junction does not follow the germline gene, possibly because of a read error. The chain couples TRBV7-9 to TRBJ2-2, with TRBD1 identical over 10 bases. The germline V gene encodes CDR1 SEHNR and CDR2 FQNEAQ (reference sequence). There are 14 residues in the CDR3. The CDR3 here is CASGTGVNTWELFF. In nucleotides, the CDR3 is TGTGCCAGCGGGACAGGGGTGAACACCTGGGAGCTGTTTTTT. Together with reference TRBV7-9 and TRBJ2-2, the CDR3 gives the full variable domain: DTGVSQNPRHKITKRGQNVTFRCDPISEHNRLYWYRQTLGQGPEFLTYFQNEAQLEKSRLLSDRFSAERPKGSFSTLEIQRTEQGDSAMYLCASGTGVNTWELFFGEGSRLTVL.

The V and J genes are TRBV4-3 and TRBJ1-1; D remains unclear. V was cut by 0 bases and J by 11 bases, with 13 bases left in between. Germline V gene lookup returns CDR1 LGHNA and CDR2 YSLEER. This CDR3 is 13 amino acids long. The CDR3 sequence is CASSQDFGVRAFF. The DNA for the CDR3 is TGCGCCAGCAGCCAAGATTTCGGTGTTCGTGCTTTCTTT.

In this sample, this clonotype turned up a few times. The chain employs TRBV11-2 and TRBJ2-7; TRBD2 is a possible D gene (6 bases). There are 15 residues in the CDR3. CDR1 SGHAT and CDR2 FQNNGV come from the germline V gene. Trimming shortened V by 3 bases and J by 0 bases, and 12 bases separated the two germline ends. The CDR3 nucleotides are TGTGCCAGCAGCTTCGGTACGGGAGCCTCCTACGAGCAGTACGTC. Its protein product is CASSFGTGASYEQYV.

The J gene is TRBJ2-3, the V gene TRBV11-2, with D possibly being TRBD2 (5 bases). Germline V CDR1 and CDR2: SGHAT, FQNNGV. The CDR3 is made up of 17 amino acids. V lost 3 bases, J lost 0 bases, and 16 bases lay in between. CDR3 coding DNA: TGTGCCAGCAGCTTTCGGAGGACGGAGTATAGCACAGATACGCAGTATTTT. It encodes CASSFRRTEYSTDTQYF.

This clonotype has a handful of counts. The V gene is TRBV7-8, the J gene TRBJ2-3; the match to TRBD2 covers 7 bases. Trimming took 4 bases from V and 4 from J; bases not matched to a gene: 8. Germline V gene lookup returns CDR1 SGHVS and CDR2 FQNEAQ. The CDR3 has 15 amino acids. CDR3 DNA sequence: TGTGCCAGCAGCTACGGGGGGATTGGGGCAGATACGCAGTATTTT. Its protein product is CASSYGGIGADTQYF.

This clonotype occurred a few times. The rearrangement links TRBV7-8 to TRBJ1-5; 7 positions match TRBD1. In germline, CDR1 is SGHVS, CDR2 FQNEAQ. Trimming at V came to 4 bases and at J to 7 bases, leaving 7 bases not matched to a gene. This CDR3 contains 14 residues. In nucleotides, the CDR3 is TGTGCCAGCAGCTACAACAGGGGTCGACAGCCCCAGCATTTT. It translates to CASSYNRGRQPQHF. The variable domain in full, completed from reference TRBV7-8 and TRBJ1-5, reads GAGVSQSPRYKVAKRGQDVALRCDPISGHVSLFWYQQALGQGPEFLTYFQNEAQLDKSGLPSDRFFAERPEGSVSTLKIQRTQQEDSAVYLCASSYNRGRQPQHFGDGTRLSIL.

This clonotype was seen repeatedly, ten times or more. The rearrangement links TRBV6-5 to TRBJ2-7; D is possibly TRBD1 (6 bases). Germline CDR1 and CDR2: MNHEY and SVGAGI. V was pared by 0 bases and J by 6 bases, with 21 bases between. The CDR3 is 17 residues long. The CDR3 DNA follows: TGTGCCAGCAGTTACTCGTTTGCACAGGGAATTGGCGGCGAGCAGTACTTC. This sequence encodes CASSYSFAQGIGGEQYF.

The table lists this clonotype with a few counts. The chain carries TRBV20-1 and TRBJ2-7; D call uncertain. The V end lost 5 bases, the J end lost 5 bases, and 10 bases lay between the germline ends. Per the germline V gene, CDR1 is DFQATT and CDR2 is SNEGSKA (reference sequence). The CDR3 totals 11 residues. For the CDR3, the DNA is TGCAGTGCTGCCCAAGGGAACGAGCAGTACTTC. Its translation is CSAAQGNEQYF.

The chain links TRBV10-2 to TRBJ1-1, with D possibly TRBD1 on 6 matching bases. The CDR3 is 14 residues long. The V end lost 3 bases, the J end lost 5 bases, and 13 bases lay between the germline ends. Germline V gene data show CDR1 as WSHSY and CDR2 as SAAADI. CDR3 region: CASSDYQGWTEAFF. The CDR3 DNA is TGCGCCAGCAGTGACTACCAGGGGTGGACTGAAGCTTTCTTT.

This clonotype came up a few times. This CDR3 reads CASSEIGDYEQYF. The CDR3 DNA is TGTGCCAGCAGCGAGATCGGCGACTACGAGCAGTACTTC. The chain recombines TRBV3-1 with TRBJ2-7; D call uncertain. The CDR3 runs to 13 residues. Trimming removed 5 bases from V and 3 bases from J, with 11 bases in between. CDR1 and CDR2 (germline): LGHDT, YNNKEL (reference sequence).

This clonotype was seen only a few times. The J gene is TRBJ2-5, the V gene TRBV5-5, with 8 positions matching TRBD2. The CDR3 has 16 residues. Unmatched junction bases numbered 8, after V lost 2 bases and J lost 2 bases. Per germline, CDR1 SGHKS and CDR2 YYEKEE (reference sequence). Written as DNA, the CDR3 is TGTGCCAGCAGCTTCGGCGGGGGGCCGTATCAAGAGACCCAGTACTTC. It yields the protein CASSFGGGPYQETQYF. The full variable domain, in which reference TRBV5-5 and TRBJ2-5 provide the parts outside the CDR3, is DAGVTQSPTHLIKTRGQQVTLRCSPISGHKSVSWYQQVLGQGPQFIFQYYEKEERGRGNFPDRFSARQFPNYSSELNVNALLLGDSALYLCASSFGGGPYQETQYFGPGTRLLVL.

This clonotype showed up just a few times. The V and J genes are TRBV7-9 and TRBJ1-4; no firm D call. This CDR3 is built from 12 residues. The germline CDR1 and CDR2 sequences are SEHNR and FQNEAQ (reference sequence). Trimming left V 5 bases short and J 5 bases short, with 6 bases between. In nucleotides, the CDR3 is TGTGCCAGCAGCCACCCCAATGAAAAACTGTTTTTT. Translated: CASSHPNEKLFF.

The chain couples TRBV2 to TRBJ1-1; D gene ambiguous. Germline values: CDR1 SNHLY, CDR2 FYNNEI. CDR3 length: 14 amino acids. The V gene lost 6 bases and the J gene lost 4 bases, with 15 bases spanning the gap. This chain's CDR3 is CASSVSERGTEAFF. The CDR3 nucleotides are TGTGCCAGCAGCGTATCTGAACGGGGCACTGAAGCTTTCTTT.

This clonotype was found many times. This chain connects TRBV5-1 to TRBJ2-1; 7 bases align to TRBD1. There are 15 residues in the CDR3. Trimming cost V 1 base and J 3 bases; bases outside gene matches: 4. The germline gives CDR1 SGHRS, CDR2 YFSETQ. The CDR3 here is CASSLPDRIYNEQFF. The CDR3 nucleotides are TGCGCCAGCAGCTTGCCGGACAGGATCTACAATGAGCAGTTCTTC. Variable domain in full (rest from reference TRBV5-1 and TRBJ2-1): KAGVTQTPRYLIKTRGQQVTLSCSPISGHRSVSWYQQTPGQGLQFLFEYFSETQRNKGNFPGRFSGRQFSNSRSEMNVSTLELGDSALYLCASSLPDRIYNEQFFGPGTRLTVL.

This clonotype was counted once. The chain links TRBV21-1 to TRBJ1-4; the tabulated D call, TRBD1, remains unverified against the DNA. TRBV21-1 is a listed pseudogene. The CDR3 covers 15 residues. The CDR3 sequence: CASSKRQGATEKLFF. The CDR3, as DNA: TGTGCCAGCAGCAAAAGACAGGGGGCGACTGAAAAACTGTTTTTT.

The chain uses TRBV6-1 and TRBJ1-2; 10 bases are a match to TRBD1. The trim removed 6 bases at V and 2 bases at J, leaving 12 bases unmatched. CDR3 size: 17 residues. Germline values: CDR1 MNHNS, CDR2 SASEGT. The CDR3, as DNA: TGTGCCAGCAGCCCCGAGGGACAGGGGCGAGGGAACTATGGCTACACCTTC. This gives the protein CASSPEGQGRGNYGYTF.

This clonotype was seen at least ten times. The V gene is TRBV11-2, the J gene TRBJ2-5; TRBD2 might be the D (6 bases). CDR1 and CDR2 from the germline V gene are SGHAT and FQNNGV. V lost 4 bases, J lost 1 base, and 13 bases lay in between. The CDR3 spans 15 residues. CDR3: CASSSRRGIQETQYF. Here the CDR3 DNA reads TGTGCCAGCAGCTCCCGGCGGGGAATCCAAGAGACCCAGTACTTC.

The chain employs TRBV19 and TRBJ1-1; a weak D match, TRBD1 (5 bases). This CDR3 region has 11 residues. Germline values: CDR1 LNHDA, CDR2 SQIVND (reference sequence). V lost 10 bases and J 5 bases, leaving 11 bases between the germline ends. CDR3 DNA sequence: TGTGCCACTAAGCGGGGGACTGAAGCTTTCTTT. Translating gives CATKRGTEAFF.

The chain employs TRBV20-1 and TRBJ1-5; 8 bases match TRBD1. The V gene end was trimmed by 6 bases and the J gene end by 6 bases; junction bases not matched to a gene: 13. The germline V gene has CDR1 DFQATT and CDR2 SNEGSKA (reference sequence). The CDR3 runs to 15 residues. CDR3 protein: CSARPWTGNSQPQHF. The CDR3 nucleotides are TGCAGTGCCCGACCGTGGACAGGGAACAGTCAGCCCCAGCATTTT.

In its sample, this clonotype was seen a few times. The gene calls are TRBV15 and TRBJ2-5, with 9 bases fitting TRBD2. The CDR3 is 14 amino acids. The J segment lost 5 bases and the V segment lost 5 bases, leaving 6 bases of the junction unmatched. The germline gives CDR1 LNHNV, CDR2 YYDKDF (reference sequence). The CDR3, as DNA: TGTGCCACCAGCGGGCAGCGGGGGGCGGAGACCCAGTACTTC. Its protein product is CATSGQRGAETQYF.